These T cell receptor beta chains were read from a single sample in a study of T-cell reconstitution after alpha-beta-depleted transplantation in children. TCRdb reanalysed the PCR reads using MiXCR and keeps one entry per CDR3 protein. This sample has hundreds of thousands of distinct CDR3 sequences; over 20% occur once, and the top ten carry more than 2%. Sample: PBMCs, taken before TCRalphabeta/CD19-depleted stem cell transplant. Source of these receptors: a girl aged 2 to 10 with Fanconi anemia, due to receive a stem cell transplant. The CDR3 runs from the conserved cysteine through the conserved F or W. The size of a clone is reported for some rows only, either as once, few or many, or as a class for expanded clones.

NA TRBJ2-7 TRBV7-2 CASSLVRTSGGRVSYF
few TRBJ2-7 TRBV20-1 CSAPIAGPYEQYF
many TRBJ2-1 TRBV5-1 CASSLHGGSSYNEQFF
once TRBJ1-1 TRBV29-1 CSVAVQGIGTEAFF
many TRBJ2-7 TRBV7-2 CASSRPGTGRYEQYF
few TRBJ2-7 TRBV13 CASSSIGSSYEQYF
once TRBJ2-7 TRBV2 CAHLGPGGSYEQYF
NA TRBJ2-3 TRBV28 CASSPGGHPQYF
NA TRBJ2-1 TRBV29-1 CSVVPDSYNEQFF
NA TRBJ2-7 TRBV30 CAWDSPYEQYF
NA TRBJ2-1 TRBV10-3 CAISVGGSGGEQFF
few TRBJ2-7 TRBV3-1 CASSQLTGDEQYF
few TRBJ2-7 TRBV20-1 CSARPPGLTGREQYF
NA TRBJ2-7 TRBV20-1 CSASRGNEQYF
many TRBJ2-3 TRBV29-1 CSVGTPDRSTDTQYF
few TRBJ2-2 TRBV5-1 CASSLPSGSDGTGELFF
many TRBJ1-5 TRBV20-1 CSASSRFETQHF
NA TRBJ1-2 TRBV13 CASSLAAADGYTF
many TRBJ2-1 TRBV29-1 CSVTRAGGPHEQFF
NA TRBJ2-7 TRBV5-1 CASSLSTSGSYEQYF
NA TRBJ2-6 TRBV11-2 CASSLPGQLSSGANVLTF
NA TRBJ2-3 TRBV6-5 CASSYSGRLTDTQYF
NA TRBJ2-7 TRBV28 CASSLNQGLAGGMADYEQYF
many TRBJ2-7 TRBV29-1 CSISGGRNEQYF
NA TRBJ1-1 TRBV10-3 CAIKDLGQMDTEAFF
NA TRBJ1-2 TRBV20-1 CSARGQRHGYTF
NA TRBJ2-5 TRBV29-1 CSVASGRAGFETQYF
few TRBJ2-7 TRBV5-1 CASSATGRGDAEQYF
few TRBJ1-4 TRBV29-1 CSVVDSGTNEKLFF
NA TRBJ2-1 TRBV20-1 CSARRPNEQFF
few TRBJ2-7 TRBV5-1 CASSDFTGEQYF
NA TRBJ1-1 TRBV7-9 CASSSRVPEAFF
NA TRBJ2-7 TRBV7-9 CASSLISAPRGYEQYF
few TRBJ2-5 TRBV12-3/TRBV12-4 CASSLRAGTGEQTQYF
few TRBJ2-1 TRBV20-1 CSANFWTSSQFF
many TRBJ2-1 TRBV7-6 CASSSKTSINEQFF
many TRBJ1-1 TRBV29-1 CSVGTGPHTEAFF
NA TRBJ2-7 TRBV5-1 CASSLGQSLFYEQYF
many TRBJ2-3 TRBV20-1 CSATLWYRGPTDTQYF
many TRBJ2-1 TRBV12-3/TRBV12-4 CASSSRTGSYNEQFF
NA TRBJ1-4 TRBV4-1 CASSMAGTENEKLFF
many TRBJ2-1 TRBV9 CASSGSGVVDEQFF